This T cell receptor (beta chain) was retrieved from a study of blood T cell repertoires in COVID-19. CDR1 is MDHEN and CDR2 is SYDVKM in the germline V gene. This CDR3 spans 13 amino acids. V dropped 6 bases and J dropped 8; count of bases not matched to a gene: 6. Using immunoSEQ multiplex PCR, the repertoire was profiled, and TCRdb retains in-frame clones only, with some absent. The table lists about 220,000 clones, 82% of them singletons, with 5.2% in the top ten. The receptor comes from a woman in her 70s with COVID-19, enrolled during active disease. Material for sequencing was peripheral blood. The chain carries TRBV28 and TRBJ1-4; the match to TRBD1 covers 7 bases. The CDR3 nucleotides read TGTGCCAGCAGGAGACAGGGTTTCGAAAAACTGTTTTTT. Protein product: CASRRQGFEKLFF.